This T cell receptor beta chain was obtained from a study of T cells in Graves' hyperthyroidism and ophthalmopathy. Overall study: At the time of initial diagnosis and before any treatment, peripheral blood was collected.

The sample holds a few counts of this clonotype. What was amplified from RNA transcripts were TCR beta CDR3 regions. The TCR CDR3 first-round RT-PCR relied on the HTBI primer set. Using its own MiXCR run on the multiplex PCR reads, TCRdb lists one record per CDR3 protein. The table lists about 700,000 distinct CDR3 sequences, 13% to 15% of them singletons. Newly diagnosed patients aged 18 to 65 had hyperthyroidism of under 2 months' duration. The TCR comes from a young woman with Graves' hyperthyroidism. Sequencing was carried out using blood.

The CDR3 sequence: CATHPLKSSYEQYF. In nucleotides, the CDR3 is TGTGCCACCCACCCCCTTAAGAGCTCCTACGAGCAGTACTTC. The rearrangement joins TRBV11-2 to TRBJ2-7; D is uncertain. Deletions cut 10 bases from V and 0 bases from J, with 16 bases between. Looked up from germline, CDR1 is SGHAT and CDR2 is FQNNGV. The CDR3 runs to 14 residues.